This T cell receptor beta chain is from a study of T cell changes during pregnancy in multiple sclerosis. Trimming stripped 5 bases from V and 7 bases from J, with 24 bases between. CDR3 size: 16 residues. The V gene's germline CDR1 is MNHEY and CDR2 SMNVEV (reference sequence). Measured with immunoSEQ multiplex PCR; TCRdb has only the in-frame clones, and not every one. Here the sample spans approximately 100,000 clones, over 85% being singletons. The chain employs TRBV27 and TRBJ2-7; possible D gene TRBD1, 6 bases. This receptor was taken from a female donor with multiple sclerosis, enrolled in a pregnancy study. The material sequenced was peripheral blood, taken in the second trimester of pregnancy. The CDR3 protein is CASSTFDRPFGGEQYF. The CDR3 DNA reads as TGTGCCAGCAGTACCTTCGACAGGCCGTTCGGCGGGGAGCAGTACTTC.